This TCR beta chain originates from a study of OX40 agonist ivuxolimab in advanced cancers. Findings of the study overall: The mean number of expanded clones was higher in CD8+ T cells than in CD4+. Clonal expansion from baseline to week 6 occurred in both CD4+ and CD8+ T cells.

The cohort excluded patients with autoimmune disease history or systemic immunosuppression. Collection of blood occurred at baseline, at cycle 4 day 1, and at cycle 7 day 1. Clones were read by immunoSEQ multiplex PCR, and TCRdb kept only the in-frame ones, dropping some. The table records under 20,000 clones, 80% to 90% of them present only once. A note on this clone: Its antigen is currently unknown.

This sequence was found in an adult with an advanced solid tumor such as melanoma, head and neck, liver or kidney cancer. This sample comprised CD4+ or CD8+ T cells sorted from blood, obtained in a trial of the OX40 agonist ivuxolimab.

Here the CDR3 DNA reads TGCGCCAGCAGCCAAGATCGACTAGCGGGAGTTACGCAGTATTTT. It encodes CASSQDRLAGVTQYF. V is TRBV4-3 and J is TRBJ2-3, with 12 bases lining up with TRBD2. The length of the CDR3 is 15 residues. Unmatched junction bases numbered 3, after V lost 0 bases and J lost 8 bases. Germline CDR1 LGHNA, CDR2 YSLEER.